These T cell receptor beta chains were read from a single sample in a study of blood T cell repertoires in COVID-19. Clones were read by immunoSEQ multiplex PCR, and TCRdb kept only the in-frame ones, dropping some. The data contain roughly 230,000 clones, approximately 80% of them seen just once; the ten biggest clones take up roughly 7.4%. The sample consisted of peripheral blood. All receptors come from a woman aged 50 to 60 with acute or convalescent COVID-19. Both conserved end residues are part of each CDR3. The D gene is left open where the match is weak. Clone size is stated in some rows and not others, as once, few, many or a class when expanded.

size: .; V: TRBV12-5; J: TRBJ2-7; D: .; DNA: TGTGCTAGTGGTCCGTCGACACTTCCTCAGCAGTACTTC; CDR3: CASGPSTLPQQYF
size: .; V: TRBV5-1; J: TRBJ2-3; D: TRBD2; DNA: TGCGCCAGCAGACAGACTAGCGGCACAGATACGCAGTATTTT; CDR3: CASRQTSGTDTQYF
size: .; V: TRBV18; J: TRBJ1-3; D: TRBD1; DNA: TGTGCCAGCTCACCACGAGGGACAGGGTCAGGAAACACCATATATTTT; CDR3: CASSPRGTGSGNTIYF
size: few; V: TRBV4-3; J: TRBJ1-2; D: .; DNA: TGCGCCAGCAGCCCCGGTGAGGGGAGGGGGACGGGCTACACCTTC; CDR3: CASSPGEGRGTGYTF
size: once; V: TRBV6-5; J: TRBJ2-5; D: .; DNA: TGTGCCAGCAGCGGGGGGCGGAGAGAGACCCAGTACTTC; CDR3: CASSGGRRETQYF
size: .; V: TRBV12-3/TRBV12-4; J: TRBJ2-1; D: .; DNA: TGTGCCAGCAGTGCGAGGGTAGGGCAGTTCTTC; CDR3: CASSARVGQFF
size: once; V: TRBV30; J: TRBJ1-1; D: .; DNA: TGTGCCTGGTCACAGATATTGAACACTGAAGCTTTCTTT; CDR3: CAWSQILNTEAFF
size: .; V: TRBV19; J: TRBJ1-1; D: .; DNA: TGTGCCAGCTTGCCCGAGGGACACCCCGGCACTGAAGCTTTCTTT; CDR3: CASLPEGHPGTEAFF
size: .; V: TRBV10-1; J: TRBJ2-3; D: TRBD2; DNA: TGCGCCAGCAGTGAGTTGGCGGGAGTGAACACAGATACGCAGTATTTT; CDR3: CASSELAGVNTDTQYF
size: once; V: TRBV3-1/TRBV3-2; J: TRBJ2-3; D: .; DNA: TGTGCCAGCAGCCCTTGGAAAAAGGGGACAGATACGCAGTATTTT; CDR3: CASSPWKKGTDTQYF
size: .; V: TRBV9; J: TRBJ2-7; D: TRBD2; DNA: TGTGCCAGCACGCTGGGACTAGCGGGCCGGGAGCAGTACTTC; CDR3: CASTLGLAGREQYF
size: .; V: TRBV5-5; J: TRBJ2-1; D: .; DNA: TGTGCCAGCAGCTTTCGGGAGCGTACCTACAATGAGCAGTTCTTC; CDR3: CASSFRERTYNEQFF
size: .; V: TRBV12-3/TRBV12-4; J: TRBJ1-3; D: .; DNA: TGTGCCAGCAACCGGGGGGGAAACACCATATATTTT; CDR3: CASNRGGNTIYF
size: once; V: TRBV19; J: TRBJ1-4; D: .; DNA: TGTGCCAGTAGTAAAATGACAGCCCTTAATGAAAAACTGTTTTTT; CDR3: CASSKMTALNEKLFF
size: .; V: TRBV7-2; J: TRBJ2-7; D: TRBD1; DNA: TGTGCCAGCAGCCTTTCCGGGACAGGGTCCGTCGAGCAGTACTTC; CDR3: CASSLSGTGSVEQYF
size: many; V: TRBV5-6; J: TRBJ2-3; D: TRBD1; DNA: TGTGCCAGCAGCACCGGGACAGGGCGGGGCACAGATACGCAGTATTTT; CDR3: CASSTGTGRGTDTQYF
size: .; V: TRBV19; J: TRBJ2-5; D: .; DNA: TGTGCCAGTAGTATAAGGGGGTCAGAGACCCAGTACTTC; CDR3: CASSIRGSETQYF
size: .; V: TRBV6-6; J: TRBJ2-7; D: TRBD1; DNA: TGTGCCAGCAGCACACCGGGACAGGGGGCGAACGAGCAGTACTTC; CDR3: CASSTPGQGANEQYF
size: .; V: TRBV27; J: TRBJ1-2; D: .; DNA: TGTGCCAGCAGTCCCACGACGGGGTGGGTCCGTGGCTACACCTTC; CDR3: CASSPTTGWVRGYTF
size: few; V: TRBV6-2/TRBV6-3; J: TRBJ2-7; D: TRBD1; DNA: TGTGCCAGCAGTTACGGCAGGGGGCTCGAGCAGTACTTC; CDR3: CASSYGRGLEQYF
size: .; V: TRBV9; J: TRBJ2-3; D: TRBD1; DNA: TGTGCCAGCAGCCCCCTCGACAGGGGGCGGGCAGATACGCAGTATTTT; CDR3: CASSPLDRGRADTQYF
size: .; V: TRBV5-6; J: TRBJ1-5; D: TRBD1; DNA: TGTGCCAGCAGCTTGAGGGACAGAGAAAATAATCAGCCCCAGCATTTT; CDR3: CASSLRDRENNQPQHF
size: .; V: TRBV7-9; J: TRBJ2-5; D: .; DNA: TGTGCCAGCAGCCTTAGCGGAGAAGAGACCCAGTACTTC; CDR3: CASSLSGEETQYF
size: once; V: TRBV12-3/TRBV12-4; J: TRBJ1-1; D: TRBD1; DNA: TGTGCCAGCAGTTCCGGACAGGTCACTGAAGCTTTCTTT; CDR3: CASSSGQVTEAFF
size: .; V: TRBV20-1; J: TRBJ2-3; D: .; DNA: TGCAGTGCTAGTTTACCGGGAGAAGATACGCAGTATTTT; CDR3: CSASLPGEDTQYF
size: .; V: TRBV30; J: TRBJ1-5; D: TRBD1; DNA: TGTGCCTGGGGGACAGGGAGTCAGCCCCAGCATTTT; CDR3: CAWGTGSQPQHF
size: .; V: TRBV3-1/TRBV3-2; J: TRBJ2-5; D: TRBD2; DNA: TGTGCCAGCAGCCAAGAAACCGGGACTAGCGAAGAGACCCAGTACTTC; CDR3: CASSQETGTSEETQYF
size: .; V: TRBV5-4; J: TRBJ2-3; D: .; DNA: TGTGCCAGCAGCTTGACCCAGGGTAGGACAGATACGCAGTATTTT; CDR3: CASSLTQGRTDTQYF
size: .; V: TRBV14; J: TRBJ2-1; D: TRBD1; DNA: TGTGCCAGCAGCACCCGGGACAGGGGGCTGGATGAGCAGTTCTTC; CDR3: CASSTRDRGLDEQFF
size: .; V: TRBV11-3; J: TRBJ2-7; D: .; DNA: TGTGCCAGCAGCTTAGGAGTCAGGGCCGAGCAGTACTTC; CDR3: CASSLGVRAEQYF
size: .; V: TRBV2; J: TRBJ1-1; D: TRBD1; DNA: TGTGCCAGCAGTGAGCTGGACAGGGGAAGGACTGAAGCTTTCTTT; CDR3: CASSELDRGRTEAFF